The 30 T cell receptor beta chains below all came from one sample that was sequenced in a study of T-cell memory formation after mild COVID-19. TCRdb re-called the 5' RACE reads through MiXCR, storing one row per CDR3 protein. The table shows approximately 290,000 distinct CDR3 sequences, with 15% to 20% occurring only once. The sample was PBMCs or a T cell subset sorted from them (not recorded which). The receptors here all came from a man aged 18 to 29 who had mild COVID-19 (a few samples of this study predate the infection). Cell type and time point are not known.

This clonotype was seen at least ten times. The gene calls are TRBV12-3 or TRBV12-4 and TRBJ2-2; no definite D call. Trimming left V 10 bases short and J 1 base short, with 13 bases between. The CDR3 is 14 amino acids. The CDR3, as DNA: TGTGCCACCCTAGTTGACCTGAACACCGGGGAGCTGTTTTTT. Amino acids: CATLVDLNTGELFF.

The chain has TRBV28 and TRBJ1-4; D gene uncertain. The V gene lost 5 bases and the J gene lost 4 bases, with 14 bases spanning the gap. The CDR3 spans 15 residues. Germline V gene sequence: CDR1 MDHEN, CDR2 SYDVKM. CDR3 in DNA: TGTGCCAGCAGTCGCCAGAGAGACGGTAATGAAAAACTGTTTTTT. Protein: CASSRQRDGNEKLFF.

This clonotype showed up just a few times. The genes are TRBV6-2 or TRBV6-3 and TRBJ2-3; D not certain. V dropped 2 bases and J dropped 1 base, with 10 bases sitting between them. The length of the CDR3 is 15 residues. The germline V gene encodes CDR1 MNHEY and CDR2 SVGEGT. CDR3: CASSYPRRGTDTQYF. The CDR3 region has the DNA TGTGCCAGCAGTTACCCACGACGGGGCACAGATACGCAGTATTTT.

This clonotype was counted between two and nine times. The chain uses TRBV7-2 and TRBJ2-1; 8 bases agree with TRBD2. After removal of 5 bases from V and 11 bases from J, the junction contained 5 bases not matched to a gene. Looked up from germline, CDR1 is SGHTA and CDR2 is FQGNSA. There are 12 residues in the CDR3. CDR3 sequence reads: CASSGSGVQQFF. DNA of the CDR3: TGTGCCAGCAGCGGTAGCGGGGTACAGCAGTTCTTC.

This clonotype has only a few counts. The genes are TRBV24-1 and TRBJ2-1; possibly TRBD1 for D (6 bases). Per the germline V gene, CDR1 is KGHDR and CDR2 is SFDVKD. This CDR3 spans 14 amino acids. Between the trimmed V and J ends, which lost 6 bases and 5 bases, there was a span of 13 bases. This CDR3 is CATSSPGAHNEQFF. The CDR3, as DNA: TGTGCCACCAGTTCGCCAGGGGCCCACAATGAGCAGTTCTTC.

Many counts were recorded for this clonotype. The CDR3 loop reads CASSFYGTEKNIQYF. The DNA for the CDR3 is TGTGCCAGCAGCTTCTATGGGACAGAAAAAAACATTCAGTACTTC. The chain is built from TRBV7-2 and TRBJ2-4, with TRBD1 matching over 7 bases. With 3 bases clipped from V and 4 bases from J, the junction kept 6 bases outside the gene matches. The germline CDR1 and CDR2 sequences are SGHTA and FQGNSA. The CDR3 extends over 15 amino acids. Drawing the rest from reference TRBV7-2 and TRBJ2-4, the complete variable domain is GAGVSQSPSNKVTEKGKDVELRCDPISGHTALYWYRQSLGQGLEFLIYFQGNSAPDKSGLPSDRFSAERTGGSVSTLTIQRTQQEDSAVYLCASSFYGTEKNIQYFGAGTRLSVL.

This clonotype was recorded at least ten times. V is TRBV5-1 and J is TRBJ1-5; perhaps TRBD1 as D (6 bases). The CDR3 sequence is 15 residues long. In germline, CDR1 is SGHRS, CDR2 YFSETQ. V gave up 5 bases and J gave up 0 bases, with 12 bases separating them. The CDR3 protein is CASRQGDSSNQPQHF. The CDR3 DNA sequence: TGCGCCAGCAGACAGGGCGACTCTAGCAATCAGCCCCAGCATTTT.

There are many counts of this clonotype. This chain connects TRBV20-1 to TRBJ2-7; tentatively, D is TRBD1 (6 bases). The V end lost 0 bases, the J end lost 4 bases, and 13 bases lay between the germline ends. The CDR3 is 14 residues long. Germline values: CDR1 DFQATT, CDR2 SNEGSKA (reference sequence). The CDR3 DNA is TGCAGTGCTAGAGAGGCTGGACAGAAATACGAGCAGTACGTC. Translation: CSAREAGQKYEQYV.

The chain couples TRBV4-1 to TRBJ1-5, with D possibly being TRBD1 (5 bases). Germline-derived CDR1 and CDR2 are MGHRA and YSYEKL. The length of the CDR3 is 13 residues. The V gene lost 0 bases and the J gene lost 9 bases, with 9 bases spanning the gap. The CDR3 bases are TGCGCCAGCAGCCAAGACCCAGGGCGGCCCCAGCATTTT. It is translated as CASSQDPGRPQHF.

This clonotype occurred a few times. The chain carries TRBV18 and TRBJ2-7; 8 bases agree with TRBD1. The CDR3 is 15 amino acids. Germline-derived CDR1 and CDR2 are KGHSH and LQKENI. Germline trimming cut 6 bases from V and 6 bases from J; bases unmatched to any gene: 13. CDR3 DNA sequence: TGTGCCAGCTCCGACCGGTTCGGACAGGGCGGCGAGCAGTACTTC. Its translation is CASSDRFGQGGEQYF.

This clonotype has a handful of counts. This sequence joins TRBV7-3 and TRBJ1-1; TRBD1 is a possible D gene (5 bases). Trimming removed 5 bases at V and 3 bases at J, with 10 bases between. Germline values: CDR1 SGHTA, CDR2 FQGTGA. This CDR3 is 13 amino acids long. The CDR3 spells CASSKRGDTEAFF. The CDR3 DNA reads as TGTGCCAGCAGCAAGAGGGGTGACACTGAAGCTTTCTTT.

The CDR3 region has the DNA TGTGCTAGCAGCATACTAGCAGGGACAGGGGGTTCCTACGAGCAGTACGTC. Translation gives CASSILAGTGGSYEQYV. V gene TRBV7-7 combines with J gene TRBJ2-7, with 11 bases that match TRBD1. CDR1 and CDR2 from the germline V gene are SSHAT and FNYEAQ (reference sequence). The CDR3 runs 17 residues.

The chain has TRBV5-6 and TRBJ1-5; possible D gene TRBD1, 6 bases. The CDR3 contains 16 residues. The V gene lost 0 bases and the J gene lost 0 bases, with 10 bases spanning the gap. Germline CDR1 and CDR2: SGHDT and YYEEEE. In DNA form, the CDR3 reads TGTGCCAGCAGCTTGGGTGCGGGGGCTAGCAATCAGCCCCAGCATTTT. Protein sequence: CASSLGAGASNQPQHF.

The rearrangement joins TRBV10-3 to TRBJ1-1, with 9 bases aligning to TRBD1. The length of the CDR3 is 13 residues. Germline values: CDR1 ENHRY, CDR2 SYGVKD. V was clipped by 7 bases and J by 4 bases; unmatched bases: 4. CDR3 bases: TGTGCCATCACCACGACAGGGGGCACTGAAGCTTTCTTT. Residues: CAITTTGGTEAFF.

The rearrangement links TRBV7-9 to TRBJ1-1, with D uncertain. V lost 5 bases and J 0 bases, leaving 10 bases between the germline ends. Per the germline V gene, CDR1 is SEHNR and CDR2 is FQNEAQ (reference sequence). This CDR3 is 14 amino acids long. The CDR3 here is CASSTRYVNTEAFF. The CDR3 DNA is TGTGCCAGCAGCACCCGGTACGTGAACACTGAAGCTTTCTTT.

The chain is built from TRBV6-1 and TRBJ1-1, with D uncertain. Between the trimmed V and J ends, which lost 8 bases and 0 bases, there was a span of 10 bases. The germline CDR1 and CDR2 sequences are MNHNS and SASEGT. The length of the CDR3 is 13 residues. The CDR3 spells CASSSRLNTEAFF. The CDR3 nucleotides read TGTGCCAGCTCCTCTAGATTGAACACTGAAGCTTTCTTT.

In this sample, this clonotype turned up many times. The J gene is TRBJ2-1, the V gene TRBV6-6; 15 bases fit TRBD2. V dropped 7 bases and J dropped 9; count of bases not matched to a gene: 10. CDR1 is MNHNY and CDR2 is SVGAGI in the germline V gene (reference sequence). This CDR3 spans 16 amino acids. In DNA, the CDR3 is TGTGCCAGCACCCACGGCGGACTAGCGGGGGGGGGTGAGCAGTTCTTC. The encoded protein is CASTHGGLAGGGEQFF.

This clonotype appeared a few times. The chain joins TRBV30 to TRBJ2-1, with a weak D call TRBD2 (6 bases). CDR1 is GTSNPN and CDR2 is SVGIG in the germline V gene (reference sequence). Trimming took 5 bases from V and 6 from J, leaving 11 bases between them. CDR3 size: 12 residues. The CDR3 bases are TGTGCCTGGGCTAGCGCCTCCAATGAGCAGTTCTTC. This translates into CAWASASNEQFF.

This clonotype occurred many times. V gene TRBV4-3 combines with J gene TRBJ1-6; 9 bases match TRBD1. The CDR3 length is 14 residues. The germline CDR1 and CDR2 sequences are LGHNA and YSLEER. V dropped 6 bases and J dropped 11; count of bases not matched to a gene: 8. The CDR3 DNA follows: TGCGCCAGCAGTTCCGGGACAGGGTATCCACCCCTCCACTTT. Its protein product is CASSSGTGYPPLHF.

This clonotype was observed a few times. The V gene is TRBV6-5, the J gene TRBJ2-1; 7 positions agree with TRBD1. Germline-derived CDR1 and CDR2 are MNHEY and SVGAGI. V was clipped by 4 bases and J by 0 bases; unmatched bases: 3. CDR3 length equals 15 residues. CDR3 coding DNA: TGTGCCAGCAGTTGGGGACAGCGCTCCTACAATGAGCAGTTCTTC. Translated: CASSWGQRSYNEQFF.

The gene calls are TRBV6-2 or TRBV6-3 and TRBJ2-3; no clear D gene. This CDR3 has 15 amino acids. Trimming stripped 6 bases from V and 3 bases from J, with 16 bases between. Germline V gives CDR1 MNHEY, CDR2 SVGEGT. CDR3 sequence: CASSPLGFTTDTQYF. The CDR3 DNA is TGTGCCAGCAGCCCCCTAGGGTTCACAACAGATACGCAGTATTTT.

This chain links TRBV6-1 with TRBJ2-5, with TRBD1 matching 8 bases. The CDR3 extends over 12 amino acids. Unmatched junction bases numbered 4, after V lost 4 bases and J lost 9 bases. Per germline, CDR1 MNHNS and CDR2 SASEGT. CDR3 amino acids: CASSADRVAQYF. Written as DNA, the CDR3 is TGTGCCAGCAGTGCGGACAGGGTAGCCCAGTACTTC.

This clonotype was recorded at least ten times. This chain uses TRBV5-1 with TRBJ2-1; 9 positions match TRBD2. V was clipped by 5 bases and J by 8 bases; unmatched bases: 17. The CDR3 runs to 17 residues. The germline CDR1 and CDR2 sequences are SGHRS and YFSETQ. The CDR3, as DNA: TGCGCCAGCAGTCGGGCGGGTAGCGGGGGTATATTAGATGAGCAGTTCTTC. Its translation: CASSRAGSGGILDEQFF.

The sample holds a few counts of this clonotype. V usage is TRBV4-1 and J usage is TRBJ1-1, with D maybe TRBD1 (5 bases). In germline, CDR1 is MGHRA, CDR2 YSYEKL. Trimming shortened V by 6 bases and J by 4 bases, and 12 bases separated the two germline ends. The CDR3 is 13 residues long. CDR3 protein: CASRGEGTTEAFF. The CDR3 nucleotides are TGCGCCAGCAGGGGGGAGGGAACCACTGAAGCTTTCTTT.

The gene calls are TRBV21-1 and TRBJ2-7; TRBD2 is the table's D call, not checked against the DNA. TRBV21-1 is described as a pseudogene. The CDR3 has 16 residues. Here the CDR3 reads CASSKVDGGLAGEQYV. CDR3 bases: TGTGCCAGCAGCAAAGTCGATGGGGGACTAGCGGGCGAGCAGTACGTC.

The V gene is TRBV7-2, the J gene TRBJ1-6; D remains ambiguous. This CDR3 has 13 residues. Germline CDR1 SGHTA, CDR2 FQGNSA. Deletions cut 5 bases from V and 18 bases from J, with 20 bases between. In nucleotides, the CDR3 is TGTGCCAGCAGCGCGTTCACGGCGGGGTATTGCCACTTT. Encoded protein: CASSAFTAGYCHF. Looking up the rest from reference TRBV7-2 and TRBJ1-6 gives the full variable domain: GAGVSQSPSNKVTEKGKDVELRCDPISGHTALYWYRQSLGQGLEFLIYFQGNSAPDKSGLPSDRFSAERTGGSVSTLTIQRTQQEDSAVYLCASSAFTAGYCHFGNGTRLTVT.

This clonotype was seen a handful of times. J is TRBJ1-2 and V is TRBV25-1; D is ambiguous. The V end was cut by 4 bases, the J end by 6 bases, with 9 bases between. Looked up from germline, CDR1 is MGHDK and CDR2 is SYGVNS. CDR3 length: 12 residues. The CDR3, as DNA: TGTGCCAGCAGTGTCGGGATCCATGGCTACACCTTC. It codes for CASSVGIHGYTF.

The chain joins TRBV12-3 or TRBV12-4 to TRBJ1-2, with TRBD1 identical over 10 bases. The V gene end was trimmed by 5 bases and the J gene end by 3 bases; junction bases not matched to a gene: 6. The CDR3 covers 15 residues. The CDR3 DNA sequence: TGTGCCAGCAGTAACCCGGGACAGGGGTACTATGGCTACACCTTC. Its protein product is CASSNPGQGYYGYTF.

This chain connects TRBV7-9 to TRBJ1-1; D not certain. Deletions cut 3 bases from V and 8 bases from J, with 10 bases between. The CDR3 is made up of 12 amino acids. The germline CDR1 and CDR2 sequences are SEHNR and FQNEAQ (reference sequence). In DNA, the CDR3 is TGTGCCAGCAGCTTTACGCCACAGGAAGCTTTCTTT. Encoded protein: CASSFTPQEAFF.

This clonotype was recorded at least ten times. CDR3 residues: CSVSGLDREQYV. The CDR3 DNA reads as TGCAGCGTTTCTGGATTAGACAGAGAGCAGTACGTC. The chain carries TRBV29-1 and TRBJ2-7; TRBD1 is a possible D gene (5 bases). Germline V gene data show CDR1 as SQVTM and CDR2 as ANQGSEA. This CDR3 is built from 12 residues. V lost 5 bases to trimming and J lost 7 bases, with 15 bases between them.